This is a list of T cell receptor beta chains from one sample in a study of cytomegalovirus exposure and HLA in healthy donors. The method was immunoSEQ multiplex PCR; TCRdb's version includes in-frame clones alone and lacks a portion of them. The sample consists of tens of thousands of clones, over 60% of them appearing once. Sequences were obtained from PBMCs. Receptor source: a man aged 35-49 years in good health and CMV-seronegative. CDR3s include the opening cysteine and the closing phenylalanine or tryptophan. A D gene is named only where the DNA matches it firmly. Part of the rows lack a size; the others show once, few, many or a class for expanded clones.

D gene | clone size | J gene | V gene | CDR3 protein | CDR3 DNA
TRBD1 | - | TRBJ1-2 | TRBV27 | CASSVGQGTPSYTF | TGTGCCAGCAGTGTCGGACAGGGCACCCCCTCTTACACCTTC
- | once | TRBJ1-3 | TRBV25-1 | CASSVQSGNTIYF | TGTGCCAGCAGTGTTCAATCTGGAAACACCATATATTTT
TRBD2 | - | TRBJ2-7 | TRBV7-9 | CASSFATSGNEQYF | TGTGCCAGCAGCTTTGCGACTAGCGGGAACGAGCAGTACTTC
- | - | TRBJ2-7 | TRBV28 | CASSLYGRLVNSEQYF | TGTGCCAGCAGTTTATATGGGCGACTAGTAAATAGCGAGCAGTACTTC
- | few | TRBJ2-7 | TRBV30 | CAWSAGSEQYF | TGTGCCTGGAGTGCCGGGAGCGAGCAGTACTTC
TRBD1 | - | TRBJ2-1 | TRBV18 | CASSPWTGGLGNEQFF | TGTGCCAGCTCACCCTGGACAGGCGGGCTAGGCAATGAGCAGTTCTTC
- | - | TRBJ2-3 | TRBV11-2 | CASSLEGSEGSDTQYF | TGTGCCAGCAGCTTAGAGGGTAGCGAGGGTTCAGATACGCAGTATTTT
TRBD2 | - | TRBJ2-2 | TRBV2 | CASSGLAGGPGELFF | TGTGCCAGCAGTGGACTAGCGGGAGGTCCCGGGGAGCTGTTTTTT
- | - | TRBJ2-2 | TRBV6-5 | CASSLLGTGELFF | TGTGCCAGCAGTCTACTAGGGACCGGGGAGCTGTTTTTT
TRBD2 | few | TRBJ2-1 | TRBV7-6 | CASSPGGGEQFF | TGTGCCAGCAGCCCTGGGGGGGGTGAGCAGTTCTTC
TRBD1 | - | TRBJ1-1 | TRBV18 | CASSPGQVKYTEAFF | TGTGCCAGCTCACCGGGACAGGTTAAGTACACTGAAGCTTTCTTT
- | - | TRBJ1-1 | TRBV6-6 | CASRRELYEAFF | TGTGCCAGCAGGAGGGAGCTCTACGAAGCTTTCTTT
TRBD1 | once | TRBJ1-5 | TRBV30 | CAWSGQGTGVGPQHF | TGTGCCTGGTCCGGACAGGGGACCGGGGTTGGGCCCCAGCATTTT
- | - | TRBJ2-3 | TRBV29-1 | CSVVVSTDTQYF | TGCAGCGTTGTAGTCTCTACAGATACGCAGTATTTT